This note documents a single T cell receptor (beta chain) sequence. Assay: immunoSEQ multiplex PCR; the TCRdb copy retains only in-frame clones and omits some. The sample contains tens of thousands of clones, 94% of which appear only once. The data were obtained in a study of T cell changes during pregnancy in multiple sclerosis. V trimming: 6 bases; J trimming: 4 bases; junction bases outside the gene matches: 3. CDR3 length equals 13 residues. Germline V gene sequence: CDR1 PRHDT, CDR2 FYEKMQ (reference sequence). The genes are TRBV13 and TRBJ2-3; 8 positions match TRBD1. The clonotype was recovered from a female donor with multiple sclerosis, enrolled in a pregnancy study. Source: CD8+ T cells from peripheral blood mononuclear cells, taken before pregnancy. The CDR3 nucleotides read TGTGCCAGCAGTTTGGACAGGGCAGATACGCAGTATTTT. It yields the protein CASSLDRADTQYF. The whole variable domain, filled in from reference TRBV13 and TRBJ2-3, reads AAGVIQSPRHLIKEKRETATLKCYPIPRHDTVYWYQQGPGQDPQFLISFYEKMQSDKGSIPDRFSAQQFSDYHSELNMSSLELGDSALYFCASSLDRADTQYFGPGTRLTVL.